A selection of T cell receptor beta chains follows, all from one sample in a study of T cells after yellow fever vaccination. TCRdb reprocessed the 5' RACE reads via MiXCR and lists one record per CDR3 protein. Of under 600,000 distinct CDR3 sequences listed, about 13% are singletons. The input for sequencing was PBMCs, taken on the day of the yellow fever booster vaccination. The receptors were gathered from a man aged 30 to 39 who received the YFV17D yellow fever vaccine. Each CDR3 is given with its conserved first and last residue. The order of the fields is J gene, V gene, clone size, CDR3 protein. The listing skips clone size in some rows; elsewhere it reads once, few, many or a size class.

TRBJ2-2 | TRBV27 | many | CASYPIAFLAIGTGELFF
TRBJ1-2 | TRBV29-1 | NA | CSVASGPHGYTF
TRBJ2-1 | TRBV5-4 | many | CASSLMTSGGNEQFF
TRBJ2-7 | TRBV6-6 | NA | CASSYNPEEQYF
TRBJ2-7 | TRBV29-1 | few | CSVEQNEQYF
TRBJ1-4 | TRBV7-2 | few | CASSFPGGEQTNEKLFF
TRBJ2-4 | TRBV7-2 | many | CASSRTSGQDIQYF
TRBJ2-1 | TRBV5-1 | few | CASSGGLAGVSYNEQFF
TRBJ2-7 | TRBV29-1 | NA | CSVEDRLAGTYEQYF
TRBJ2-1 | TRBV20-1 | few | CSAREVKGGSWSDNEQFF
TRBJ2-7 | TRBV29-1 | NA | CSVGAGSSYEQYF
TRBJ2-5 | TRBV4-2 | few | CASSQEGLAQETQYF
TRBJ2-1 | TRBV5-4 | NA | CASSPAFGLADNEQFF
TRBJ2-2 | TRBV9 | few | CASSVDSGELFF
TRBJ1-1 | TRBV9 | NA | CASSPSGRNTEAFF
TRBJ2-7 | TRBV6-2/TRBV6-3 | NA | CASSYNRAGPQPGQYF
TRBJ2-1 | TRBV20-1 | NA | CSARLARRGQWGEQFF
TRBJ2-6 | TRBV20-1 | few | CSARRGRPGANVLTF
TRBJ2-7 | TRBV5-1 | NA | CASSLAGNDEQYF
TRBJ1-1 | TRBV6-6 | NA | CASKRQGDTEAFF